A single sample is the source of the 23 T cell receptor beta chains below, sequenced in a study of PD-L1 blockade in urothelial cancer. The data were produced by immunoSEQ multiplex PCR, yet TCRdb's version contains in-frame clones alone and is incomplete. The sample lists tens of thousands of clones, approximately 80% occurring once. As for time point: pretreatment peripheral blood. This sample comprised PBMCs, obtained around atezolizumab (anti-PD-L1) treatment. These receptors all stem from a man in his sixties with urothelial cancer.

This chain joins TRBV5-6 and TRBJ1-2; 7 nucleotides agree with TRBD1. Unmatched junction bases numbered 2, after V lost 4 bases and J lost 8 bases. Per germline, CDR1 SGHDT and CDR2 YYEEEE. The CDR3 is made up of 11 amino acids. CDR3 sequence: CASSRGPGYTF. The CDR3 nucleotides read TGTGCCAGCAGCAGGGGGCCCGGCTACACCTTC.

The chain links TRBV14 to TRBJ1-2; D is possibly TRBD1 (5 bases). Germline V gene data show CDR1 as SGHDN and CDR2 as FVKESK. The CDR3 is made up of 17 amino acids. V shed 5 bases and J shed 4 bases, with 23 bases lying between them. In DNA form, the CDR3 reads TGTGCCAGCAGCTCTCTGACAGCGCCCCTTCAAATCTATGGCTACACCTTC. Translation: CASSSLTAPLQIYGYTF.

The chain employs TRBV6-6 and TRBJ2-7, with 7 bases fitting TRBD1. This CDR3 is built from 14 residues. Germline CDR1 reads MNHNY; CDR2 reads SVGAGI (reference sequence). V was clipped by 7 bases and J by 6 bases; unmatched bases: 12. The chain's CDR3 is CASTLGEGGSEQYF. The CDR3 DNA reads as TGTGCCAGCACCCTAGGAGAAGGGGGCTCCGAGCAGTACTTC.

The CDR3 is CASSRRQGANTGELFF. In DNA, the CDR3 is TGTGCCAGCAGCCGCAGACAGGGGGCGAACACCGGGGAGCTGTTTTTT. The chain links TRBV11-3 to TRBJ2-2, with TRBD1 matching 9 bases. The CDR3 contains 16 residues. Unmatched junction bases numbered 4, after V lost 5 bases and J lost 0 bases. Germline loops: CDR1 SGHNT, CDR2 YENEEA.

J is TRBJ2-5 and V is TRBV5-1, with 8 positions matching TRBD1. The better agreement between TRBJ2-7 and the DNA end casts doubt on the J call. Germline lookup yields CDR1 SGHRS and CDR2 YFSETQ. This CDR3 region has 15 residues. This chain's CDR3 is CASSLTGGPSYEQYF. CDR3 nucleotide sequence: TGCGCCAGCAGCTTGACAGGGGGACCTTCCTACGAGCAGTACTTC.

V is TRBV5-1 and J is TRBJ2-3; D might be TRBD1 (6 bases). V was clipped by 2 bases and J by 0 bases, with 10 bases between them. The CDR3 has 15 amino acids. CDR1 and CDR2 (germline): SGHRS, YFSETQ. As DNA, the CDR3 is TGCGCCAGCAGCTTCAGGGGTCCTAGCACAGATACGCAGTATTTT. It is translated as CASSFRGPSTDTQYF.

The chain joins TRBV5-1 to TRBJ1-3, with TRBD1 matching over 10 bases. CDR3 size: 16 residues. CDR1 SGHRS and CDR2 YFSETQ come from the germline V gene. V gave up 4 bases and J gave up 2 bases; unmatched junction bases: 6. CDR3 sequence (DNA): TGCGCCAGCAGCCCGGGACAGGGGTTGACTGGAAACACCATATATTTT. Its translation: CASSPGQGLTGNTIYF.

The V and J genes are TRBV30 and TRBJ2-7, with 8 nucleotides matching TRBD2. The germline CDR1 and CDR2 sequences are GTSNPN and SVGIG (reference sequence). Trimming cost V 2 bases and J 1 base; bases outside gene matches: 10. CDR3 length: 16 amino acids. CDR3 coding DNA: TGTGCCTGGAGTTTTAGCCTAGCGGGTGTATCCTACGAGCAGTACTTC. Residues: CAWSFSLAGVSYEQYF.

This chain joins TRBV7-8 and TRBJ2-5; weak D call: TRBD2 (7 bases). This CDR3 comprises 14 residues. Germline V gives CDR1 SGHVS, CDR2 FQNEAQ. The germline V and J ends were trimmed by 1 base and 5 bases, with 11 bases remaining between them. In DNA, the CDR3 is TGTGCCAGCAGCTTAGTGGGGGGGCTGGAGACCCAGTACTTC. Encoded protein: CASSLVGGLETQYF.

V and J are TRBV30 and TRBJ2-2, with unresolved D. CDR1 and CDR2 (germline): GTSNPN, SVGIG (reference sequence). The CDR3 covers 15 residues. V shed 0 bases and J shed 7 bases, with 15 bases lying between them. CDR3 in amino acids: CAWSVPRTKFGELFF. CDR3 coding DNA: TGTGCCTGGAGTGTACCACGTACTAAGTTCGGGGAGCTGTTTTTT.

The V call is TRBV28, the J call TRBJ2-7; TRBD1 matches 7 bases. Germline CDR1 reads MDHEN; CDR2 reads SYDVKM. After removal of 8 bases from V and 6 bases from J, the junction contained 13 bases not matched to a gene. CDR3 length: 14 amino acids. This CDR3 reads CASHRQGSPREQYF. The CDR3 DNA reads as TGTGCCAGCCATAGACAGGGATCCCCTCGCGAGCAGTACTTC.

The chain carries TRBV5-4 and TRBJ2-2; D is perhaps TRBD1 (6 bases). The CDR3 extends over 12 amino acids. Germline-derived CDR1 and CDR2 are SGHNT and YYREEE (reference sequence). V lost 4 bases to trimming and J lost 6 bases, with 7 bases between them. CDR3 DNA sequence: TGTGCCAGCAGCCGGACAGCCGGGGAGCTGTTTTTT. Its protein is CASSRTAGELFF. The variable domain in full, completed from reference TRBV5-4 and TRBJ2-2, reads ETGVTQSPTHLIKTRGQQVTLRCSSQSGHNTVSWYQQALGQGPQFIFQYYREEENGRGNFPPRFSGLQFPNYSSELNVNALELDDSALYLCASSRTAGELFFGEGSRLTVL.

V is TRBV6-5 and J is TRBJ2-7; TRBD2 might be the D (6 bases). CDR1 is MNHEY, CDR2 SVGAGI, per germline. This CDR3 has 16 amino acids. The V end was cut by 4 bases, the J end by 3 bases, with 19 bases between. CDR3 sequence: CASSSARRGPVYEQYF. Written as DNA, the CDR3 is TGTGCCAGCAGTTCGGCCAGGAGGGGCCCCGTCTACGAGCAGTACTTC.

The V and J genes are TRBV6-5 and TRBJ1-3; a possible D gene is TRBD1 (5 bases). This CDR3 region has 14 residues. Germline values: CDR1 MNHEY, CDR2 SVGAGI. The V end lost 5 bases, the J end lost 4 bases, and 12 bases lay between the germline ends. The DNA for the CDR3 is TGTGCCAGCAGTGAGCGGGGGGGAGGAAACACCATATATTTT. Protein product: CASSERGGGNTIYF.

The rearrangement links TRBV28 to TRBJ2-1; 11 positions agree with TRBD2. The CDR3 totals 17 residues. Germline assignment: CDR1 MDHEN and CDR2 SYDVKM. The V and J ends lost 7 bases and 6 bases, in that order; junction bases with no gene match: 14. CDR3 protein: CASNVPTGTSGGNEQFF. In nucleotides, the CDR3 is TGTGCCAGCAACGTTCCCACGGGTACTAGCGGGGGCAATGAGCAGTTCTTC.

The rearrangement uses TRBV19 and TRBJ2-3, with D possibly TRBD1 on 6 matching bases. The germline CDR1 and CDR2 sequences are LNHDA and SQIVND (reference sequence). The CDR3 is 14 residues long. The V gene lost 1 base and the J gene lost 3 bases, with 8 bases spanning the gap. CDR3: CASSIVQGTDTQYF. The CDR3 DNA reads as TGTGCCAGTAGTATAGTCCAGGGGACAGATACGCAGTATTTT. Full variable domain (remainder filled in from reference TRBV19 and TRBJ2-3): DGGITQSPKYLFRKEGQNVTLSCEQNLNHDAMYWYRQDPGQGLRLIYYSQIVNDFQKGDIAEGYSVSREKKESFPLTVTSAQKNPTAFYLCASSIVQGTDTQYFGPGTRLTVL.

The rearrangement links TRBV5-1 to TRBJ1-1; TRBD1 agrees at 8 bases. CDR1 and CDR2 from the germline V gene are SGHRS and YFSETQ. The CDR3 has 15 amino acids. V trimming: 4 bases; J trimming: 5 bases; junction bases outside the gene matches: 10. The CDR3 DNA sequence: TGCGCCAGCAGCCCACCGACAGGGGAGGGGACTGAAGCTTTCTTT. Its protein product is CASSPPTGEGTEAFF.

V and J are TRBV2 and TRBJ2-1; 10 bases align to TRBD2. The CDR3 has 14 residues. CDR1 is SNHLY, CDR2 FYNNEI, per germline. Losses at the gene ends were 6 bases for V and 2 bases for J; bases not matched to a gene: 1. For the CDR3, the DNA is TGTGCCAGCAGAAGCGGGGGGGCCTACAATGAGCAGTTCTTC. Protein sequence: CASRSGGAYNEQFF.

This chain connects TRBV19 to TRBJ2-3; 7 nucleotides agree with TRBD1. The CDR3 covers 15 residues. J lost 0 bases, V lost 5 bases, and 5 bases had no gene match. CDR1 and CDR2 (germline): LNHDA, SQIVND (reference sequence). DNA for the CDR3: TGTGCCAGTAGTCAAGGGGGCCTTAGCACAGATACGCAGTATTTT. Amino acid sequence: CASSQGGLSTDTQYF.

The V call is TRBV7-8, the J call TRBJ1-5; 7 nucleotides align to TRBD1. Trimming removed 4 bases from V and 0 bases from J; junction bases left unmatched: 12. Germline V gene lookup returns CDR1 SGHVS and CDR2 FQNEAQ. The CDR3 sequence is 18 residues long. The chain's CDR3 is CASSSRTGFSDSNQPQHF. The CDR3 region has the DNA TGTGCCAGCAGCTCACGGACAGGATTTTCCGATAGCAATCAGCCCCAGCATTTT.

J is TRBJ2-2 and V is TRBV28, with D possibly being TRBD2 (7 bases). Trimming took off 7 bases at V and 3 bases at J, with 15 bases between the two ends. Looked up from germline, CDR1 is MDHEN and CDR2 is SYDVKM. This CDR3 has 15 residues. CDR3 sequence: CASTLGGADTGELFF. CDR3 nucleotides: TGTGCCAGCACACTAGGGGGGGCAGACACCGGGGAGCTGTTTTTT.

The chain links TRBV5-6 to TRBJ1-2; 9 nucleotides match TRBD1. Per germline, CDR1 SGHDT and CDR2 YYEEEE. V was pared by 3 bases and J by 3 bases, with 9 bases of the junction left unmatched. The CDR3 extends over 16 amino acids. The CDR3 region has the DNA TGTGCCAGCAGCTACATGGGGGGACAGGGTTACTATGGCTACACCTTC. Protein sequence: CASSYMGGQGYYGYTF.

This clone was observed once. The gene calls are TRBV6-1 and TRBJ1-6, with D perhaps TRBD1 (5 bases). Trimming cost V 3 bases and J 9 bases, with 12 bases left between them. CDR1 and CDR2 from the germline V gene are MNHNS and SASEGT. CDR3 length equals 14 residues. CDR3 DNA: TGTGCCAGCAGTGAGGGACCGGGAGGTTCACCCCTCCACTTT. As protein: CASSEGPGGSPLHF.